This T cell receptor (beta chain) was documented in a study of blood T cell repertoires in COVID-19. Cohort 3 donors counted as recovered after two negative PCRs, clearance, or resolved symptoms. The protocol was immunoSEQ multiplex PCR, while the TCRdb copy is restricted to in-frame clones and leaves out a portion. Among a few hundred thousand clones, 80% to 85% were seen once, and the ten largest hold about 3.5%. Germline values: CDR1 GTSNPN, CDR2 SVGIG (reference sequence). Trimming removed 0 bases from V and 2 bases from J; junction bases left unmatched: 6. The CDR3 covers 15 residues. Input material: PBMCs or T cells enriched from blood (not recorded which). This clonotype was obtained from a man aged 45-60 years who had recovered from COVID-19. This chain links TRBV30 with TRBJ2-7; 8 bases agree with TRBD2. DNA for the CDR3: TGTGCCTGGAGTGTACAATCGGGGGGGCCCTACGAGCAGTACTTC. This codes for CAWSVQSGGPYEQYF.